These 2 T cell receptor beta chains share one sample of origin, sequenced in a study of read filtering for tumor transcriptome and immune sequencing. This library used about 400 ng RNA and molecular barcoded adaptors spanning alpha/delta and beta/gamma chains. TCRdb analysed the reads with MiXCR anew, one entry per CDR3 protein. Of over 45,000 distinct CDR3 sequences listed, roughly 19% were seen once; the top ten hold approximately 18%. Input material: a population of CD138-negative cells sorted from bone marrow. These receptors were taken from a donor at least 40 years old with multiple myeloma.

CDR3 sequence: CASSGASGTYNEKLFF. The CDR3 coding sequence is TGCGCCAGCAGCGGAGCTTCCGGGACGTATAATGAAAAACTGTTTTTT. The chain recombines TRBV5-1 with TRBJ1-4, with D tentatively TRBD1 (5 bases). The germline gives CDR1 SGHRS, CDR2 YFSETQ. Trimming cost V 4 bases and J 4 bases, with 17 bases left between them. This CDR3 is 16 amino acids long. The complete variable domain, with remaining parts taken from reference TRBV5-1 and TRBJ1-4, reads KAGVTQTPRYLIKTRGQQVTLSCSPISGHRSVSWYQQTPGQGLQFLFEYFSETQRNKGNFPGRFSGRQFSNSRSEMNVSTLELGDSALYLCASSGASGTYNEKLFFGSGTQLSVL.

This clonotype was detected many times. This chain links TRBV7-3 with TRBJ2-2; D remains unclear. Germline assignment: CDR1 SGHTA and CDR2 FQGTGA. The CDR3 is made up of 13 amino acids. V was pared by 0 bases and J by 8 bases, with 7 bases between. The CDR3 coding sequence is TGTGCCAGCAGCTTAACTCCGAGTGGGGAGCTGTTTTTT. Translation: CASSLTPSGELFF.